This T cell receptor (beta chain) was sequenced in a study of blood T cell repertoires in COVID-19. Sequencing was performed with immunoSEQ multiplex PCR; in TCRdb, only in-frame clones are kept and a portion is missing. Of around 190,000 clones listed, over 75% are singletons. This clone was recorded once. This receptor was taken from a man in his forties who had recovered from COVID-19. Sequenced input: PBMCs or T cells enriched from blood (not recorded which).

The CDR3 DNA reads TGCGCCAGCAGTCGGGGGGCAAATAATTCACCCCTCCACTTT. This encodes CASSRGANNSPLHF. The rearrangement links TRBV10-2 to TRBJ1-6, with D perhaps TRBD1 (6 bases). The CDR3 extends over 14 amino acids. The V end lost 5 bases, the J end lost 5 bases, and 10 bases lay between the germline ends. Germline loops: CDR1 WSHSY, CDR2 SAAADI.